A single sample is the source of the 6 T cell receptor beta chains below, sequenced in a study of cytomegalovirus exposure and HLA in healthy donors. Researchers ran the PCR with 60 Vbeta and 13 Jbeta primers. TCRdb keeps only in-frame clones here, not all; method: immunoSEQ multiplex PCR. The sample yields about 100,000 clones, roughly 70% seen once. The sequenced material came from PBMCs. Receptors were obtained from a man aged 40-55 years in good health and CMV-seropositive.

The chain employs TRBV14 and TRBJ2-7, with TRBD1 matching 8 bases. V trimming: 0 bases; J trimming: 1 base; junction bases outside the gene matches: 2. The CDR3 totals 15 residues. Germline V CDR1 and CDR2: SGHDN, FVKESK. Here the CDR3 DNA reads TGTGCCAGCAGCCAAGATGGGACAGGTTCCTACGAGCAGTACTTC. Translating it yields CASSQDGTGSYEQYF.

The chain couples TRBV4-1 to TRBJ2-1; D may be TRBD2 (6 bases). CDR3 length: 17 residues. V lost 3 bases and J 5 bases, leaving 20 bases between the germline ends. Germline V gene lookup returns CDR1 MGHRA and CDR2 YSYEKL. The CDR3 bases are TGCGCCAGCAGCCAGCCGATCCGGGACTGGTCCCACAATGAGCAGTTCTTC. As protein: CASSQPIRDWSHNEQFF.

The gene calls are TRBV28 and TRBJ1-5; 11 bases line up with TRBD1. This CDR3 has 16 amino acids. Per germline, CDR1 MDHEN and CDR2 SYDVKM. The junction had 6 bases not matched to a gene; V was cut back by 6 bases and J by 2 bases. The CDR3 protein is CASSRRTGGGNQPQHF. DNA of the CDR3: TGTGCCAGCAGCCGACGGACAGGGGGCGGCAATCAGCCCCAGCATTTT.

The rearrangement uses TRBV28 and TRBJ1-2; tentatively, D is TRBD1 (5 bases). Germline lookup yields CDR1 MDHEN and CDR2 SYDVKM. This CDR3 contains 12 residues. Trimming left V 7 bases short and J 8 bases short, with 14 bases between. The CDR3 reads CASTIGGEGYTF. CDR3 nucleotide sequence: TGTGCCAGCACCATTGGGGGGGAAGGCTACACCTTC.

The V and J genes are TRBV7-8 and TRBJ1-1; 8 bases match TRBD1. V was clipped by 3 bases and J by 6 bases; unmatched bases: 15. This CDR3 has 17 amino acids. In germline, CDR1 is SGHVS, CDR2 FQNEAQ. The CDR3 sequence is CASSFAFVTGEGSEAFF. The CDR3 DNA is TGTGCCAGCAGCTTCGCCTTTGTGACAGGGGAAGGCTCTGAAGCTTTCTTT.

CDR3 residues: CASRNRDKDGYTF. The CDR3 region has the DNA TGTGCCAGCAGGAACCGGGACAAGGATGGCTACACCTTC. The gene calls are TRBV6-6 and TRBJ1-2; TRBD1 might be the D (6 bases). Germline CDR1 and CDR2: MNHNY and SVGAGI (reference sequence). CDR3 length: 13 residues. V shed 6 bases and J shed 6 bases, with 14 bases lying between them.